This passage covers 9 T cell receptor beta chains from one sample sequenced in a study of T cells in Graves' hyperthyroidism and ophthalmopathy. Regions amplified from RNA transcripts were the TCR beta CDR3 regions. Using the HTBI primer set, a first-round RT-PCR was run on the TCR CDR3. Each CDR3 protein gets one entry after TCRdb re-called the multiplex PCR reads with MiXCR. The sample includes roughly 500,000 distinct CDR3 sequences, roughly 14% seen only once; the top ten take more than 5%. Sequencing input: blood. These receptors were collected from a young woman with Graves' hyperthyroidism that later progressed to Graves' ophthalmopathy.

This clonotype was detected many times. The CDR3 loop is CASRTRGTLTEAFF. The CDR3, as DNA: TGTGCCAGCAGAACCCGGGGAACCCTAACTGAAGCTTTCTTT. The J gene is TRBJ1-1, the V gene TRBV6-2 or TRBV6-3; unclear D gene. Germline V CDR1 and CDR2: MNHEY, SVGEGT. The length of the CDR3 is 14 residues. Deletions cut 6 bases from V and 5 bases from J, with 16 bases between.

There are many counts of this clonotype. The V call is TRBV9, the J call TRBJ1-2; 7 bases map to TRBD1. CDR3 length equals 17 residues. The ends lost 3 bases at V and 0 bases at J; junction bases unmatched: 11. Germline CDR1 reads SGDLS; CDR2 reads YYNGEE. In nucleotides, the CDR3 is TGTGCCAGCAGCGAGCCCTCAACAGGGGAATCTAACTATGGCTACACCTTC. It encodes CASSEPSTGESNYGYTF.

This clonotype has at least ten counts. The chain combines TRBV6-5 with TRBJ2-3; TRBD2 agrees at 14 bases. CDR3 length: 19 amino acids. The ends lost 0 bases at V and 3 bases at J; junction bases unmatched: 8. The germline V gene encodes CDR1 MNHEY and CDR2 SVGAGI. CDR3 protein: CASSYSPGTSGRGTDTQYF. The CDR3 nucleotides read TGTGCCAGCAGTTACTCGCCCGGGACTAGCGGGAGAGGGACAGATACGCAGTATTTT.

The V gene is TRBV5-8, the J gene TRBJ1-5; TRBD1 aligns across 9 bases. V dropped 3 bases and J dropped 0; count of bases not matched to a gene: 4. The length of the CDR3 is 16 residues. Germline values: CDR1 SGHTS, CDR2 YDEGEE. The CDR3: CASSWGQGPSNQPQHF. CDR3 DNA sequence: TGTGCCAGCAGCTGGGGACAGGGACCTAGCAATCAGCCCCAGCATTTT.

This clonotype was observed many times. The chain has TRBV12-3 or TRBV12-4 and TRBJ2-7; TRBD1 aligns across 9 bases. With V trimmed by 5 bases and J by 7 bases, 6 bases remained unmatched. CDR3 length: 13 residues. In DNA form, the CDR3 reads TGTGCCAGCAGTAAACAGGGGGCAGAGGAGCAGTACTTC. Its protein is CASSKQGAEEQYF.

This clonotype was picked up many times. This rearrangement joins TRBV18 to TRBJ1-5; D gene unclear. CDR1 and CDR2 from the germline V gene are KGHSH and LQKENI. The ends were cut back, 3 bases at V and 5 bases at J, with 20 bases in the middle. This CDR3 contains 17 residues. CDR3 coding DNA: TGTGCCAGCTCACCGGGGATCGGCCGGGCGGGCGATCAGCCCCAGCATTTT. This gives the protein CASSPGIGRAGDQPQHF. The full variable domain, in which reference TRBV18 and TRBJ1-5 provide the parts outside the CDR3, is NAGVMQNPRHLVRRRGQEARLRCSPMKGHSHVYWYRQLPEEGLKFMVYLQKENIIDESGMPKERFSAEFPKEGPSILRIQQVVRGDSAAYFCASSPGIGRAGDQPQHFGDGTRLSIL.

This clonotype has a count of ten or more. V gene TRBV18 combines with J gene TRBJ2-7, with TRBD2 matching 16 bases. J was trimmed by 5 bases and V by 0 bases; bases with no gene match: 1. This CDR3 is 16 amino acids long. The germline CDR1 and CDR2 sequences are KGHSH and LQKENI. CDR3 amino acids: CASSPPGLAGGDEQYF. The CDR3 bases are TGTGCCAGCTCACCACCGGGACTAGCGGGAGGGGACGAGCAGTACTTC.

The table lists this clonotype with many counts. CDR3 residues: CASSPADGTSRVDEQFF. The CDR3 DNA reads TGTGCCAGCAGCCCCGCTGACGGGACTAGCCGAGTAGATGAGCAGTTCTTC. The V call is TRBV3-1, the J call TRBJ2-1; the match to TRBD2 covers 9 bases. The trim removed 4 bases at V and 8 bases at J, leaving 15 bases unmatched. The CDR3 has 17 amino acids. Germline CDR1 reads LGHDT; CDR2 reads YNNKEL (reference sequence).

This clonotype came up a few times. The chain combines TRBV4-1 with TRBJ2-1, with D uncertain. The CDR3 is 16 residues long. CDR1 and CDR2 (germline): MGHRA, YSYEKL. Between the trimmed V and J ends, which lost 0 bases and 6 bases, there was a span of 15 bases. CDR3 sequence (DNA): TGCGCCAGCAGCCAAGATGTCGGCGTCCTTTCCAATGAGCAGTTCTTC. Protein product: CASSQDVGVLSNEQFF.